This T cell receptor beta chain appears in the sequencing data of a study of beta chain features in type 1 diabetes. The V and J ends lost 2 bases and 4 bases, in that order; junction bases with no gene match: 6. Germline V lookup: CDR1 SGHTA, CDR2 FQGNSA. CDR3 length equals 15 residues. Comments on this clone: Antigen unknown.

Whole-study findings and limits: When Type 1 diabetes patients were examined, their TCRB CDR3s proved moderately but significantly shorter in all four CD4+ subsets.

Investigators reverse transcribed all isolated RNA, so they sequenced expressed TCRB transcripts. This table comes from immunoSEQ multiplex PCR, and its TCRdb copy is limited to in-frame clones, with some not included. Of about 170,000 clones listed, 6.5% to 9.5% were seen once; the top ten hold roughly 0.97%. What was sequenced was central memory CD4+ T cells from blood. This receptor was obtained from a woman in her thirties or forties with type 1 diabetes. V is TRBV7-2 and J is TRBJ2-3; TRBD2 matches at 7 bases. CDR3 loop: CASSLRGAGADTQYF. CDR3 sequence (DNA): TGTGCCAGCAGCTTAAGAGGGGCGGGAGCAGATACGCAGTATTTT.